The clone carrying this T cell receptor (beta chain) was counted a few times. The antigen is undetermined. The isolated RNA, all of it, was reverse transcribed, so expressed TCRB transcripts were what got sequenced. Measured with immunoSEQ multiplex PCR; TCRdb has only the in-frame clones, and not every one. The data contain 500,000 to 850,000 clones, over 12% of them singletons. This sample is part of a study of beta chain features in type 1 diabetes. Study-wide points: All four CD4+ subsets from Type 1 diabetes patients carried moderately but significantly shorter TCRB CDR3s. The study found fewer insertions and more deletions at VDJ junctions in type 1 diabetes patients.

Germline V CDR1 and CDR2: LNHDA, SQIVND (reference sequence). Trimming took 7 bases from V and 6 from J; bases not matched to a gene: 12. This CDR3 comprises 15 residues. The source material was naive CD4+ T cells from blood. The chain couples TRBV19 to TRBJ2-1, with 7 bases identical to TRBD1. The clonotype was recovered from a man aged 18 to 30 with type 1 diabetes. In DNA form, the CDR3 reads TGTGCCAGTACAGGTTTCAGGAACAGGGGCAATGAGCAGTTCTTC. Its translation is CASTGFRNRGNEQFF.